The 26 T cell receptor beta chains below were found in one sample sequenced in a study of neurological immune-mediated disorders. Indicated time point: longitudinal time-point 2. TCRdb itself ran the 5' RACE reads through MiXCR, one entry per CDR3 protein. The sample includes some 60,000 distinct CDR3 sequences, 8.5% to 10% of them seen just once. What was sequenced was PBMCs. The receptors here all came from a man aged 25-45 years in good health.

This clonotype has at least ten counts. The V gene is TRBV21-1, the J gene TRBJ2-2; TRBD2 is the table's D call and was not checked against the DNA. TRBV21-1 is an annotated pseudogene. The CDR3 consists of 16 residues. The CDR3 reads CASSKVELVGPRELFF. CDR3 DNA: TGTGCCAGCAGCAAAGTAGAGCTAGTAGGGCCCCGGGAGCTGTTTTTT.

The V and J genes are TRBV2 and TRBJ2-2; weak D call: TRBD2 (6 bases). This CDR3 has 14 amino acids. The germline V and J ends were trimmed by 7 bases and 4 bases, with 13 bases remaining between them. Germline CDR1 and CDR2: SNHLY and FYNNEI. CDR3 sequence (DNA): TGTGCCAGCATGGAGGGTAGGGGCACCGGGGAGCTGTTTTTT. Amino acid sequence: CASMEGRGTGELFF. The whole variable domain, remainder taken from reference TRBV2 and TRBJ2-2, is EPEVTQTPSHQVTQMGQEVILRCVPISNHLYFYWYRQILGQKVEFLVSFYNNEISEKSEIFDDQFSVERPDGSNFTLKIRSTKLEDSAMYFCASMEGRGTGELFFGEGSRLTVL.

The table lists this clonotype with many counts. The chain carries TRBV27 and TRBJ2-7, with D tentatively TRBD2 (6 bases). Deletions cut 3 bases from V and 4 bases from J, with 10 bases between. Germline assignment: CDR1 MNHEY and CDR2 SMNVEV (reference sequence). This CDR3 spans 13 amino acids. CDR3 in amino acids: CASSLGRFYEQYF. CDR3 DNA: TGTGCCAGCAGTTTGGGGAGGTTTTACGAGCAGTACTTC.

This clonotype was found many times. V is TRBV4-1 and J is TRBJ2-4, with a tentative D call TRBD2 (6 bases). From germline, CDR1 is MGHRA and CDR2 YSYEKL. This CDR3 region has 14 residues. Trimming removed 6 bases from V and 4 bases from J, with 13 bases in between. The CDR3 region is CASSGPGTKNIQYF. The CDR3 region has the DNA TGCGCCAGCAGTGGACCAGGGACTAAAAACATTCAGTACTTC.

This clonotype was observed a handful of times. The V and J genes are TRBV5-1 and TRBJ2-7; the D is unclear. The CDR3 length is 14 residues. Per germline, CDR1 SGHRS and CDR2 YFSETQ. The V gene lost 0 bases and the J gene lost 4 bases, with 11 bases spanning the gap. Here the CDR3 DNA reads TGCGCCAGCAGCTTGGGGCAAAAGGGTTACGAGCAGTACTTC. It is translated as CASSLGQKGYEQYF.

This clonotype was counted at least ten times. V and J are TRBV20-1 and TRBJ1-1; D might be TRBD1 (6 bases). The CDR3 covers 14 residues. The V end lost 3 bases, the J end lost 3 bases, and 14 bases lay between the germline ends. Germline V CDR1 and CDR2: DFQATT, SNEGSKA (reference sequence). Here the CDR3 reads CSARTGPRDTEAFF. The CDR3 coding sequence is TGCAGTGCTAGGACAGGTCCTCGGGACACTGAAGCTTTCTTT.

This clonotype occurred many times. The CDR3 coding sequence is TGTGCCAGCAGTTTAAGGGCAGCATACAATGAGCAGTTCTTC. Its translation is CASSLRAAYNEQFF. The chain joins TRBV28 to TRBJ2-1, with D unresolved. Germline lookup yields CDR1 MDHEN and CDR2 SYDVKM. The CDR3 extends over 14 amino acids. V lost 2 bases, J lost 4 bases, and 9 bases lay in between. Using reference TRBV28 and TRBJ2-1 for the parts outside the CDR3, the full variable domain is DVKVTQSSRYLVKRTGEKVFLECVQDMDHENMFWYRQDPGLGLRLIYFSYDVKMKEKGDIPEGYSVSREKKERFSLILESASTNQTSMYLCASSLRAAYNEQFFGPGTRLTVL.

This clonotype was picked up many times. The chain combines TRBV5-5 with TRBJ2-1; TRBD2 matches 10 bases. The germline CDR1 and CDR2 sequences are SGHKS and YYEKEE (reference sequence). The CDR3 sequence is 15 residues long. J lost 3 bases, V lost 5 bases, and 5 bases had no gene match. The CDR3 is CASRMGLAFYNEQFF. CDR3 in DNA: TGTGCCAGCAGGATGGGACTAGCGTTCTACAATGAGCAGTTCTTC.

This clonotype was observed at least ten times. The J gene is TRBJ2-3, the V gene TRBV11-2; D perhaps matches TRBD2 (6 bases). With 2 bases removed from V and 5 bases from J, the gap between germline ends came to 17 bases. The CDR3 is 16 residues long. Germline CDR1 SGHAT, CDR2 FQNNGV. This CDR3 reads CASSLKPGESRDTQYF. In nucleotides, the CDR3 is TGTGCCAGCAGCTTAAAGCCGGGAGAATCAAGAGATACGCAGTATTTT.

This clonotype was seen ten or more times. The gene calls are TRBV10-3 and TRBJ2-5; 13 nucleotides align to TRBD2. The CDR3 contains 15 residues. V lost 5 bases and J lost 3; bases outside the gene matches: 3. The V gene's germline CDR1 is ENHRY and CDR2 SYGVKD. This CDR3 is CAISWTSGREETQYF. The CDR3 DNA reads as TGTGCCATCAGTTGGACTAGCGGGAGAGAAGAGACCCAGTACTTC.

This clonotype was picked up many times. The gene calls are TRBV20-1 and TRBJ1-6; D perhaps matches TRBD1 (5 bases). The V end lost 5 bases, the J end lost 10 bases, and 15 bases lay between the germline ends. CDR3 size: 13 residues. CDR1 and CDR2 (germline): DFQATT, SNEGSKA (reference sequence). The DNA of the CDR3 is TGCAGTGCTCCCCGGGACCAGGTGTCACCCCTCCACTTT. Translated, it gives CSAPRDQVSPLHF.

This clonotype came up many times. The rearrangement links TRBV28 to TRBJ2-2, with 7 bases aligning to TRBD2. The CDR3 is 15 amino acids. J lost 4 bases, V lost 8 bases, and 10 bases had no gene match. The germline CDR1 and CDR2 sequences are MDHEN and SYDVKM. The CDR3 nucleotides read TGTGCCAGCGGGAGGGCTGTTTTGGGCACCGGGGAGCTGTTTTTT. Translation gives CASGRAVLGTGELFF.

The sample holds many counts of this clonotype. The V and J genes are TRBV4-3 and TRBJ1-3; D unresolved. Germline values: CDR1 LGHNA, CDR2 YSLEER. The V and J ends lost 0 bases and 0 bases respectively, with 3 bases between them. This CDR3 comprises 14 residues. CDR3 DNA: TGCGCCAGCAGCCAAGAGAGCTCTGGAAACACCATATATTTT. This encodes CASSQESSGNTIYF.

J is TRBJ1-4 and V is TRBV28; possible D gene TRBD1, 5 bases. This CDR3 has 19 residues. CDR1 is MDHEN, CDR2 SYDVKM, per germline. The V end was cut by 1 base, the J end by 6 bases, with 24 bases between. CDR3 amino acids: CASSLSLGLGTLYDEKLFF. The CDR3 DNA sequence: TGTGCCAGCAGTTTATCCCTGGGTTTGGGGACCCTTTATGATGAAAAACTGTTTTTT.

Note on this clonotype: It may be a read error: a sequence one base away is much more abundant. The J gene is TRBJ2-1, the V gene TRBV5-1, with a weak D call TRBD2 (5 bases). The CDR3 sequence is 13 residues long. The germline gives CDR1 SGHRS, CDR2 YFSETQ. In DNA, the CDR3 is TGCGACAGCAGCTCTGAGGGCTACAATGAGCAGTTCTTC. Encoded protein: CDSSSEGYNEQFF.

Notes on this clonotype: One base away lies a much larger clone, so this may be a sequencing read error. This rearrangement joins TRBV7-3 to TRBJ2-3, with 10 nucleotides matching TRBD2. Germline CDR1 SGHTA, CDR2 FQGTGA. CDR3 length equals 18 residues. This chain's CDR3 is CASSTMGLATTSTDTRYF. The CDR3 DNA sequence: TGTGCCAGCAGCACAATGGGACTAGCGACTACTAGCACAGATACGCGGTATTTT.

This clonotype was seen a few times. The rearrangement uses TRBV7-2 and TRBJ1-4, with D uncertain. This CDR3 spans 16 amino acids. CDR1 and CDR2 (germline): SGHTA, FQGNSA. The germline V and J ends were trimmed by 5 bases and 4 bases, with 17 bases remaining between them. The CDR3 here is CASSRTGNAYNEKLFF. CDR3 nucleotides: TGTGCCAGCAGCCGCACCGGGAACGCCTATAATGAAAAACTGTTTTTT. The entire variable domain, with the rest obtained from reference TRBV7-2 and TRBJ1-4, is as follows: GAGVSQSPSNKVTEKGKDVELRCDPISGHTALYWYRQSLGQGLEFLIYFQGNSAPDKSGLPSDRFSAERTGGSVSTLTIQRTQQEDSAVYLCASSRTGNAYNEKLFFGSGTQLSVL.

The sample holds many counts of this clonotype. V usage is TRBV20-1 and J usage is TRBJ2-7; D gene ambiguous. V lost 2 bases to trimming and J lost 0 bases, with 11 bases between them. The length of the CDR3 is 14 residues. Germline V gives CDR1 DFQATT, CDR2 SNEGSKA (reference sequence). The CDR3 protein is CSARLWQNSYEQYF. DNA of the CDR3: TGCAGTGCTAGATTGTGGCAGAACTCCTACGAGCAGTACTTC.

Notes on this clonotype: The junction and the germline gene differ at one end; a read error may be behind it. The chain carries TRBV6-4 and TRBJ2-2, with TRBD1 matching 7 bases. The CDR3 consists of 13 residues. Germline values: CDR1 MRHNA, CDR2 SNTAGT. The CDR3 loop reads CANSAGGTGELFF. For the CDR3, the DNA is TGTGCCAACAGTGCAGGGGGCACCGGGGAGCTGTTTTTT.

This clonotype was seen ten or more times. This chain joins TRBV2 and TRBJ2-5, with TRBD2 matching over 14 bases. CDR3 length: 14 residues. Trimming removed 10 bases from V and 2 bases from J; junction bases left unmatched: 3. Germline V lookup: CDR1 SNHLY, CDR2 FYNNEI. The CDR3 DNA is TGTGCCACCTGGACTAGCGGGAGGCAAGAGACCCAGTACTTC. Protein: CATWTSGRQETQYF. Looking up the rest from reference TRBV2 and TRBJ2-5 gives the full variable domain: EPEVTQTPSHQVTQMGQEVILRCVPISNHLYFYWYRQILGQKVEFLVSFYNNEISEKSEIFDDQFSVERPDGSNFTLKIRSTKLEDSAMYFCATWTSGRQETQYFGPGTRLLVL.

This clonotype showed up just a few times. Given a much more abundant clone one base away, this may be a read error. V gene TRBV12-3 or TRBV12-4 combines with J gene TRBJ2-2, with a tentative D call TRBD2 (5 bases). V was trimmed by 5 bases and J by 5 bases, leaving 9 bases between them. This CDR3 is 13 amino acids long. The CDR3 coding sequence is TGTGCCAGCAGTCCCCGAGGGACCGGGGAGCTGTTTTTT. Residues: CASSPRGTGELFF.

This clonotype was counted many times. V is TRBV27 and J is TRBJ1-2; 8 nucleotides line up with TRBD1. CDR3 length: 13 amino acids. Germline V CDR1 and CDR2: MNHEY, SMNVEV (reference sequence). Trimming cost V 4 bases and J 7 bases; bases outside gene matches: 5. The CDR3: CASSSTGVGGYTF. The DNA of the CDR3 is TGTGCCAGCAGTTCGACAGGGGTGGGTGGCTACACCTTC.

This clonotype came up many times. The rearrangement links TRBV20-1 to TRBJ1-5; D not resolved. The CDR3 is 13 residues long. The germline V and J ends were trimmed by 1 base and 4 bases, with 8 bases remaining between them. Germline V gene sequence: CDR1 DFQATT, CDR2 SNEGSKA (reference sequence). The CDR3 sequence: CSARGSGNQPQHF. The CDR3 DNA sequence: TGCAGTGCTAGAGGATCGGGAAATCAGCCCCAGCATTTT.

This clonotype has ten or more counts. V is TRBV11-1 and J is TRBJ2-5; 12 positions agree with TRBD2. Losses at the gene ends were 2 bases for V and 0 bases for J; bases not matched to a gene: 7. Germline V gene data show CDR1 as SGHAT and CDR2 as FQDESV (reference sequence). The CDR3 extends over 18 amino acids. The CDR3, as DNA: TGTGCCAGCAGCTTAATTGGCGGACTAGCGGGGTACCAAGAGACCCAGTACTTC. It specifies CASSLIGGLAGYQETQYF.

Many counts were recorded for this clonotype. The rearrangement joins TRBV24-1 to TRBJ2-1; D unclear. Germline V gene data show CDR1 as KGHDR and CDR2 as SFDVKD. The V end lost 4 bases, the J end lost 0 bases, and 0 bases lay between the germline ends. CDR3 size: 12 residues. This CDR3 is CATSDSYNEQFF. CDR3 bases: TGTGCCACCAGTGACTCCTACAATGAGCAGTTCTTC.

This clonotype was recorded many times. This chain uses TRBV7-2 with TRBJ1-1, with D perhaps matching TRBD1 (5 bases). V was clipped by 7 bases and J by 1 base, with 10 bases between them. The V gene's germline CDR1 is SGHTA and CDR2 FQGNSA. This CDR3 is built from 13 residues. CDR3 amino acids: CASNQGRNTEAFF. CDR3 in DNA: TGTGCCAGCAATCAGGGACGGAACACTGAAGCTTTCTTT.